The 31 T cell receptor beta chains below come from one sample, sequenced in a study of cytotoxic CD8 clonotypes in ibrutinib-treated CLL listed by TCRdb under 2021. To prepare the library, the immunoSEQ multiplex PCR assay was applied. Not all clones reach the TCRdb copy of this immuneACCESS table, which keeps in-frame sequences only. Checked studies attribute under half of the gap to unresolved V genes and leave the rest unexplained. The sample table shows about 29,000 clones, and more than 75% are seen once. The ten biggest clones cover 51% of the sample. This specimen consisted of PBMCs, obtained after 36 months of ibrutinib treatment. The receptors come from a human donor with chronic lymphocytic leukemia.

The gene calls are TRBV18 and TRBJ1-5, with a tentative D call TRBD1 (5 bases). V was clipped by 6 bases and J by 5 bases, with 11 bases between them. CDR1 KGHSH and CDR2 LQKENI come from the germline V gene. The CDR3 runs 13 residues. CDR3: CASSLDSDQPQHF. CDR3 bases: TGTGCCAGCTCCCTTGACAGTGATCAGCCCCAGCATTTT.

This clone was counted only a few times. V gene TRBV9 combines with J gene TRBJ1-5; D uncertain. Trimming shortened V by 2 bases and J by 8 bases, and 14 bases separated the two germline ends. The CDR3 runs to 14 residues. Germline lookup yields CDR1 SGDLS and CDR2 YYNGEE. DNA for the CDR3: TGTGCCAGCAGCGTCGACGCCCTCGGGGAGCCCCAGCATTTT. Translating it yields CASSVDALGEPQHF.

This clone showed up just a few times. In DNA form, the CDR3 reads TGCGCCAGCAGCCCTAGGGGGTGGGATGGCTACACCTTC. Its protein is CASSPRGWDGYTF. The rearrangement links TRBV5-1 to TRBJ1-2; D is perhaps TRBD1 (6 bases). CDR3 size: 13 residues. V was trimmed by 4 bases and J by 6 bases, leaving 13 bases between them. CDR1 is SGHRS and CDR2 is YFSETQ in the germline V gene.

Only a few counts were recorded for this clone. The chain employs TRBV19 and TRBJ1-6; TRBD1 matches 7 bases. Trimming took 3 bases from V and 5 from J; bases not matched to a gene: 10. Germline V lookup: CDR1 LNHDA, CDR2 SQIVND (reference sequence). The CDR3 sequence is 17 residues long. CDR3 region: CASSIVGGGVNNSPLHF. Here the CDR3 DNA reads TGTGCCAGTAGTATCGTAGGGGGCGGCGTAAATAATTCACCCCTCCACTTT. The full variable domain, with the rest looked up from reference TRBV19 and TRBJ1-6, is DGGITQSPKYLFRKEGQNVTLSCEQNLNHDAMYWYRQDPGQGLRLIYYSQIVNDFQKGDIAEGYSVSREKKESFPLTVTSAQKNPTAFYLCASSIVGGGVNNSPLHFGNGTRLTVT.

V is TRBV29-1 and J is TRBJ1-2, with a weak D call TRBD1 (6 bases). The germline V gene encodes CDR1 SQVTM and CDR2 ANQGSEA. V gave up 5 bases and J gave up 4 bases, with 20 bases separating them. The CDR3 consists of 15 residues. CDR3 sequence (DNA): TGCAGCGTTACGGACAAAGGGGGTTTTGGCTATGGCTACACCTTC. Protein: CSVTDKGGFGYGYTF. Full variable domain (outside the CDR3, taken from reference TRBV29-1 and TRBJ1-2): SAVISQKPSRDICQRGTSLTIQCQVDSQVTMMFWYRQQPGQSLTLIATANQGSEATYESGFVIDKFPISRPNLTFSTLTVSNMSPEDSSIYLCSVTDKGGFGYGYTFGSGTRLTVV.

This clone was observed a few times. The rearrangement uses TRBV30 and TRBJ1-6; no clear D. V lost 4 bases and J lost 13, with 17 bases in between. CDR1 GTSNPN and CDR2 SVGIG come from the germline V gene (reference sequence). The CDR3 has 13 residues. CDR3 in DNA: TGTGCCTGGACGGGATGGACCCAAGGGCCCCTCCACTTT. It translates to CAWTGWTQGPLHF.

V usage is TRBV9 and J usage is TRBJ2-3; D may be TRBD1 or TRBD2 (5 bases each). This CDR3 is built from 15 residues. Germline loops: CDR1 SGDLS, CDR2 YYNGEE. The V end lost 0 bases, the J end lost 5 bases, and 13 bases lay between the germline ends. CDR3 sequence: CASSVDGTGGDTQYF. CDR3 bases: TGTGCCAGCAGCGTAGATGGTACAGGAGGAGATACGCAGTATTTT.

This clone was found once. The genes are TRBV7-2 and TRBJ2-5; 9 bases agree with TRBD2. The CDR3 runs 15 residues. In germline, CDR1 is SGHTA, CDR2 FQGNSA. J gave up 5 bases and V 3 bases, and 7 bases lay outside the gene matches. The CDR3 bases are TGTGCCAGCAGCTTGGGCGGGGGGGCCCGGGAGACCCAGTACTTC. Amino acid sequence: CASSLGGGARETQYF.

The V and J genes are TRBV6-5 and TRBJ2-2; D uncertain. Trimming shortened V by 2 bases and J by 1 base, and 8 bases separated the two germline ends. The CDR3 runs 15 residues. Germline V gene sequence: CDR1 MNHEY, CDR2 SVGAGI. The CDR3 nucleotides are TGTGCCAGCAGTTACACTGAAAGGAACACCGGGGAGCTGTTTTTT. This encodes CASSYTERNTGELFF.

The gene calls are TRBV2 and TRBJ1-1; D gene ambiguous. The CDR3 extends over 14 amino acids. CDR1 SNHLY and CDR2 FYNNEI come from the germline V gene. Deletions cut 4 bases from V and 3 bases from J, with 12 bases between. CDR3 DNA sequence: TGTGCCAGCAGTGCCTTCGGGAGGGACACTGAAGCTTTCTTT. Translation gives CASSAFGRDTEAFF. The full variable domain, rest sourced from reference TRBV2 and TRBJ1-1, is EPEVTQTPSHQVTQMGQEVILRCVPISNHLYFYWYRQILGQKVEFLVSFYNNEISEKSEIFDDQFSVERPDGSNFTLKIRSTKLEDSAMYFCASSAFGRDTEAFFGQGTRLTVV.

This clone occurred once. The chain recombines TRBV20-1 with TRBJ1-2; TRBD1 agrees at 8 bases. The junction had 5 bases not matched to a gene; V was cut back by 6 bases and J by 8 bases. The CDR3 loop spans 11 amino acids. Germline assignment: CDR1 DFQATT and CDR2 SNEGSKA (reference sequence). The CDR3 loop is CSAAGGRGYTF. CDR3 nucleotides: TGCAGTGCCGCAGGGGGCCGAGGCTACACCTTC.

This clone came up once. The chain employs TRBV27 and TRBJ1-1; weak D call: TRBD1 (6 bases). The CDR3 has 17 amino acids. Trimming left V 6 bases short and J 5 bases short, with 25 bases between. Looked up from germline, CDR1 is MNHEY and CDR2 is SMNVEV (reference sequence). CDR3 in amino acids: CASRTVTGVTKMTEAFF. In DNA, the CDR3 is TGTGCCAGCAGAACCGTGACAGGCGTAACGAAGATGACTGAAGCTTTCTTT.

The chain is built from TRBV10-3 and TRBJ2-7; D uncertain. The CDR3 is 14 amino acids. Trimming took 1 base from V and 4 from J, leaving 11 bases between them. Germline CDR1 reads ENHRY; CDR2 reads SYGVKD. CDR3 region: CAISELVGLYEQYF. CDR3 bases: TGTGCCATCAGTGAGTTAGTGGGGTTGTACGAGCAGTACTTC.

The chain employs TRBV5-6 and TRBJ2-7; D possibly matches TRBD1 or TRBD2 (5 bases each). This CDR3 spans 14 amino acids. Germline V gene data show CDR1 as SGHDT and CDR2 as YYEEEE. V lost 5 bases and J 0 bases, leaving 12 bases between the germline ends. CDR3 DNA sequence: TGTGCCAGCAGTACGGGACGCAGCTCCTACGAGCAGTACTTC. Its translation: CASSTGRSSYEQYF.

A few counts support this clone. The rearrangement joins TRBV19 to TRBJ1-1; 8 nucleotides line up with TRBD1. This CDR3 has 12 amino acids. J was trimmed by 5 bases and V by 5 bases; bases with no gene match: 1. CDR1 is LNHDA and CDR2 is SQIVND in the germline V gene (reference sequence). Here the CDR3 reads CASSHRGTEAFF. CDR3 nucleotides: TGTGCCAGTAGTCACAGGGGGACTGAAGCTTTCTTT.

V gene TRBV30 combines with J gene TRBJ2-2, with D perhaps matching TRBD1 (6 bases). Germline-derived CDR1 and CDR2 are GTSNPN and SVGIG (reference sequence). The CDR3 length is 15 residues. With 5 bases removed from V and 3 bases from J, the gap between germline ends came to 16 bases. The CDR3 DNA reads TGTGCCTGGCGGAACTCATACAGGGACACCGGGGAGCTGTTTTTT. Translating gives CAWRNSYRDTGELFF.

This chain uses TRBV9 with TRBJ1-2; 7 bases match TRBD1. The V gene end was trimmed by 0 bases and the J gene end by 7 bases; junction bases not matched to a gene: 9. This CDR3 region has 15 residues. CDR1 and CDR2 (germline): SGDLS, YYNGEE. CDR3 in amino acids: CASSVESGGFGGYTF. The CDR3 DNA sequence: TGTGCCAGCAGCGTAGAGTCAGGGGGTTTTGGTGGCTACACCTTC.

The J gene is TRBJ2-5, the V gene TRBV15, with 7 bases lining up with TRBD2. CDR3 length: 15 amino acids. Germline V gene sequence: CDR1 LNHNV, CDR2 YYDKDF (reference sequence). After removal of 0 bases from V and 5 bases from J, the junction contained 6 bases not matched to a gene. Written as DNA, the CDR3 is TGTGCCACCAGCAGAGATCGGGGGGTCTCGGAGACCCAGTACTTC. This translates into CATSRDRGVSETQYF. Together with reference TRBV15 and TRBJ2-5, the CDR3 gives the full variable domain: DAMVIQNPRYQVTQFGKPVTLSCSQTLNHNVMYWYQQKSSQAPKLLFHYYDKDFNNEADTPDNFQSRRPNTSFCFLDIRSPGLGDTAMYLCATSRDRGVSETQYFGPGTRLLVL.

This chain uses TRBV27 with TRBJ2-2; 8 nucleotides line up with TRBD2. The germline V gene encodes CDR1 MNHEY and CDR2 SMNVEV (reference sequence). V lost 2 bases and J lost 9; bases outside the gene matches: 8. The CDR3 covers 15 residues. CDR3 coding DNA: TGTGCCAGCAGTTTAGGCCCCCGGGGGGGTTGGGAGCTGTTTTTT. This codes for CASSLGPRGGWELFF.

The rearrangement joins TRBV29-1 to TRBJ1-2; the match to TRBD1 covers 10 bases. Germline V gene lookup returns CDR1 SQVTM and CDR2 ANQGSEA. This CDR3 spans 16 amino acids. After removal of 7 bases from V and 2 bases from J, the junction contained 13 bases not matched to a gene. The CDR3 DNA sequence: TGCAGCGCTGATTCCTCTCCGGGACAGGGGAACTATGGCTACACCTTC. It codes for CSADSSPGQGNYGYTF.

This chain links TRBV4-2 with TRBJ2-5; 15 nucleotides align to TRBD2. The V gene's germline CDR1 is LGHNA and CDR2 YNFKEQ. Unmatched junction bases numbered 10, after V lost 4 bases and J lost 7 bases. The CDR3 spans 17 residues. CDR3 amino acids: CASSPGLAGGNTGTQYF. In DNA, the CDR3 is TGTGCCAGCAGCCCGGGACTAGCGGGGGGAAACACGGGGACCCAGTACTTC.

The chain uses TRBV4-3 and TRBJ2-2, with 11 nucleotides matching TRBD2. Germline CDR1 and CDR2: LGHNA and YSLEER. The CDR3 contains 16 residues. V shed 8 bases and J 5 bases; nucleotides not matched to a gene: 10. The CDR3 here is CASATWASGGTGELFF. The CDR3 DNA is TGCGCCAGCGCTACCTGGGCTAGCGGGGGGACCGGGGAGCTGTTTTTT.

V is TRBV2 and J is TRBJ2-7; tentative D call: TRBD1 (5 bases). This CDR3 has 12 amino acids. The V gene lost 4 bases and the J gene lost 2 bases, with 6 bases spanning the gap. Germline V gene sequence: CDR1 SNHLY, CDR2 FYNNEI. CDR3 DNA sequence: TGTGCCAGCAGTGCAGGGACCTACGAGCAGTACTTC. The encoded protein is CASSAGTYEQYF.

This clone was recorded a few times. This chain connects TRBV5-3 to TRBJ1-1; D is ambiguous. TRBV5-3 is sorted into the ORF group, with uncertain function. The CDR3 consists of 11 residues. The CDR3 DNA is TGTGCAACCATCGGGAGGGCTGAAGCTTTCTTT. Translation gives CATIGRAEAFF.

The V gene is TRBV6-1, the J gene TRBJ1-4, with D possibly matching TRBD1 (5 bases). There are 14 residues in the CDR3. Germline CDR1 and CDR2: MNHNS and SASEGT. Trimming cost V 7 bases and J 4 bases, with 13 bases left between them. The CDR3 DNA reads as TGTGCCAGCAACAGAGACAGCGTTAATGAAAAACTGTTTTTT. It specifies CASNRDSVNEKLFF.

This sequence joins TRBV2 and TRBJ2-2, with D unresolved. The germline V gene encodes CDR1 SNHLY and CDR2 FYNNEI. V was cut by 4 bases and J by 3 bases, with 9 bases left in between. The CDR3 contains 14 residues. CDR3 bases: TGTGCCAGCAGTGGTTGGCTTTACACCGGGGAGCTGTTTTTT. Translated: CASSGWLYTGELFF. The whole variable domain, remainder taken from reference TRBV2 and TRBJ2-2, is EPEVTQTPSHQVTQMGQEVILRCVPISNHLYFYWYRQILGQKVEFLVSFYNNEISEKSEIFDDQFSVERPDGSNFTLKIRSTKLEDSAMYFCASSGWLYTGELFFGEGSRLTVL.

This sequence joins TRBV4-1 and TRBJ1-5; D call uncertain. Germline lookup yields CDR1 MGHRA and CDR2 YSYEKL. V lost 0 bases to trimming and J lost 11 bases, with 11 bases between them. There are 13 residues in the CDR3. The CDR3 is CASSQDLVATQHF. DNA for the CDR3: TGCGCCAGCAGCCAAGATTTGGTCGCGACCCAGCATTTT.

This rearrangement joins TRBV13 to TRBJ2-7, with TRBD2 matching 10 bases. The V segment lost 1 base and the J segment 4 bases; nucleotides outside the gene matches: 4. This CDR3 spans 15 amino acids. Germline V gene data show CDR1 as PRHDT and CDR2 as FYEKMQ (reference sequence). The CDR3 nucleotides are TGTGCCAGCAGCTTAGTGGCTAGCGGGGGTTACGAGCAGTACTTC. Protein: CASSLVASGGYEQYF.

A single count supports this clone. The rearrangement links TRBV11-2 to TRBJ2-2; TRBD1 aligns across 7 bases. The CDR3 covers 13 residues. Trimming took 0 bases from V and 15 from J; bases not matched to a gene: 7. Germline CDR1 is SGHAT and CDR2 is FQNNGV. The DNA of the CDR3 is TGTGCCAGCAGCTTAGACTCGACAGGGAAGTTGTTTTTT. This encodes CASSLDSTGKLFF.

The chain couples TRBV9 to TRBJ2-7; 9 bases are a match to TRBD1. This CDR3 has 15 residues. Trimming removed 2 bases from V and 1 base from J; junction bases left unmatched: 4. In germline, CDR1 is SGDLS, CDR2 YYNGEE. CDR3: CASSVGQGYSYEQYF. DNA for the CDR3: TGTGCCAGCAGCGTGGGACAGGGCTATTCCTACGAGCAGTACTTC.

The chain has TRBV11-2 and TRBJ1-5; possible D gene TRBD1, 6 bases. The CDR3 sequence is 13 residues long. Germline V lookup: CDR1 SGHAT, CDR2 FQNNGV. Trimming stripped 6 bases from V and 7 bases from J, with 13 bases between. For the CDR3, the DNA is TGTGCCAGCAGTTCCAGGGGCGGGCAGCCCCAGCATTTT. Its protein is CASSSRGGQPQHF.